This T cell receptor (beta chain) was found in a study of cytotoxic CD8 clonotypes in ibrutinib-treated CLL (TCRdb year 2021). General notes on the study: In this cohort, around 15 patients were treatment-naive and approximately twelve were relapsed/refractory, while 17 to 18 had unmutated IGHV. Responses were partial in 24 patients and complete in 2; after median 68 months follow-up, around 14 stayed in remission and approximately 12 progressed. Response samples were taken after a median of approximately 12 months on treatment, ranging from about 6 to 40 months. Samples averaged around 280,000 productive templates and approximately 100,000 productive rearrangements. Of the 90 or so participants in the trial, 20 to 30 had longitudinal samples available. Cryopreserved peripheral blood mononuclear cells were collected before treatment, at response, and at either disease progression or sustained remission. Patients were still on ibrutinib when every remission and progressive disease sample was collected.

The time point label here, explained by the study, means: 24 months on ibrutinib. For TCR beta library preparation, 1.5 to 2 micrograms of genomic DNA was extracted from cryopreserved PBMCs. Longitudinal blood samples from CLL patients receiving ibrutinib monotherapy were subjected to high-throughput TCR beta sequencing. The patients took part in an open-label, single-center phase 2 trial of ibrutinib monotherapy. The paper as a whole reports these results and caveats: Sustained-remission and progressing patients did not have matched sampling times, and lymph node repertoires were not examined. At baseline, clonality was higher than in age-matched healthy donors and showed a strong correlation with circulating CD8+ T-cell counts. Clonality increased at ibrutinib response, stayed stable in sustained remission, and fell back toward baseline at progression. Public clonotypes were found to be uncommon and were observed to contract or remain stable during treatment; the increase in clonality was shown to reflect expansion of private clonotypes at ibrutinib response.

A MiSeq instrument was used for deep resolution sequencing, which targeted depths ranging from 1 in 1 million up to 1 in 200,000 T cells, with coverage averaging 10x for each clonotype. TCR beta libraries were generated with the immunoSEQ hsTCRB Kit. As for how the authors treated the data: Data were analyzed with ImmunoSEQ Data Assistant and ImmunoSEQ Analyzer, with V, D and J genes assigned per IMGT definitions. Clonality, with values ranging from 0 to 1, was calculated as one minus the normalized Shannon entropy of productive rearrangement frequencies. Public clonotype analysis was restricted to overrepresented clonotypes comprising at least 0.05% of each patient's repertoire. About a dozen age-matched healthy donor repertoires from immuneACCESS served as clonality controls. This immuneACCESS table, as held by TCRdb, lists in-frame sequences with V and J called but not all clones. Of the missing ones, under half trace to an unresolved V gene in checked studies; the others have no known cause. V, J and clone size are taken as reported in that table, and D and trimming were inferred from the DNA itself. Across this sample there are under 300,000 clones, with 70% seen only once. Of the sample, approximately 15% is held by the ten largest clones.

In the case of this clone: Its antigen has not been determined. Base qualities are not at hand, and no much larger clone is one base apart.

Trimming takes 2 bases from V and 6 bases from J, and the germline ends sit 2 bases apart. CDR1 and CDR2, per the germline V gene, are SGHRS and YFSETQ. The CDR3, from cysteine to phenylalanine, totals 10 residues. Just CDR3 DNA is preserved here, 30 bases in frame from base 1. The sequence came from a human donor with chronic lymphocytic leukemia. The V gene is TRBV5-1 and the J gene is TRBJ1-2, with no confident D gene call. The material was PBMCs, obtained after 24 months of ibrutinib treatment. The CDR3 region: CASSFHGYTF. At the DNA level, the sequence is TGCGCCAGCAGCTTCCATGGCTACACCTTC.